This T cell receptor beta chain was observed in a study of cytomegalovirus exposure and HLA in healthy donors. Study-wide results and limits: A further, later analysis showed that HLA-associated TCR beta chains (compared with equally common others) were more clonally expanded. Rarity characterized most TCR sequences, yet some public TCRs appeared in many donors.

V dropped 4 bases and J dropped 5 bases, with 17 bases sitting between them. The CDR3 extends over 15 amino acids. CDR1 and CDR2 (germline): MGHRA, YSYEKL. Points on this clone: What it binds is unknown.

Primers for the PCR totalled 60 Vbeta and 13 Jbeta. Using immunoSEQ multiplex PCR, the repertoire was profiled, and TCRdb retains in-frame clones only, with some absent. The profile covers about 130,000 clones, with 65% to 85% appearing a single time and 1.2% taken by the ten largest. This sequence originates from a man aged 50 to 59 in good health and CMV-seronegative. The sample comprised PBMCs. V and J are TRBV4-1 and TRBJ2-5, with D perhaps TRBD1 (6 bases). CDR3 nucleotides: TGCGCCAGCAGCCCAGGCTTAGGGGGTAGGGAGACCCAGTACTTC. This codes for CASSPGLGGRETQYF.